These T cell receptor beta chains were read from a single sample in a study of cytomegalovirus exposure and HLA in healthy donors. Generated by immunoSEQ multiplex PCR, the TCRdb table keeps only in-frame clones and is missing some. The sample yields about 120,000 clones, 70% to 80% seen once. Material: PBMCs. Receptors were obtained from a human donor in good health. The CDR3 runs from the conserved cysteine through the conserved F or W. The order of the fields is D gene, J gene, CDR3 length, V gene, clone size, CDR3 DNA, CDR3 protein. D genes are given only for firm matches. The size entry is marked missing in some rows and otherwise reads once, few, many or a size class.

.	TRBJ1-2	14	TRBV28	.	TGTGCCAGCAGTGGTCTTTCAGGGTTCTATGGCTACACCTTC	CASSGLSGFYGYTF
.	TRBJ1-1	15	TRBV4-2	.	TGTGCCAGCAGCCAGAATGGACAGCAGTTATCGGAAGCTTTCTTT	CASSQNGQQLSEAFF
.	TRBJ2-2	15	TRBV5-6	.	TGTGCCAGCAGCTTGCTGGGACAGAACACCGGGGAGCTGTTTTTT	CASSLLGQNTGELFF
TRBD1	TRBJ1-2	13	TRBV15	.	TGTGCCACCGCCAAACAGGGGAACTATGGCTACACCTTC	CATAKQGNYGYTF
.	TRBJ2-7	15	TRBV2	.	TGTGCCAGCAGTAGAGGCAGGGGTGGTTCCTACGAGCAGTACTTC	CASSRGRGGSYEQYF
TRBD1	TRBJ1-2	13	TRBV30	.	TGTGCCTGGAGTCGACAGGGGGCCGGCGGCTACACCTTC	CAWSRQGAGGYTF
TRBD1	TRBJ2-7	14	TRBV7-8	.	TGTGCCAGCAGCTCGACAGGGGTGAAGGGCGAGCAGTACTTC	CASSSTGVKGEQYF
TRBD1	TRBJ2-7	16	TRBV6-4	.	TGTGCCAGCAGTGGTCCCATCGGGGGACAGGAATACGAGCAGTACTTC	CASSGPIGGQEYEQYF
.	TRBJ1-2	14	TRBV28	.	TGTGCCAGCATCATAGGGCCTCACGAGGGTGGCTACACCTTC	CASIIGPHEGGYTF
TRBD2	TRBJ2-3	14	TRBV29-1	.	TGCAGCGTCGCCGCCAGCGGGAGGGTGGATACGCAGTATTTT	CSVAASGRVDTQYF
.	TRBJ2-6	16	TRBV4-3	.	TGCGCCAGCAGCCAAGATTCGGGGACTGGGGCCAACGTCCTGACTTTC	CASSQDSGTGANVLTF
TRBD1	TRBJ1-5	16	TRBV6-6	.	TGTGCCAGCAGTTACGGGGCAGGGGGCAGGTATCAGCCCCAGCATTTT	CASSYGAGGRYQPQHF
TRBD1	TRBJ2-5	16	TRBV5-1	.	TGCGCCAGCAGCCGTGGGTCAGGGGGTAGGGTGGAGACCCAGTACTTC	CASSRGSGGRVETQYF
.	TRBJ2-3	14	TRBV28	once	TGTGCCAGCGTCCCGAGCGAGGGCCCAGATACGCAGTATTTT	CASVPSEGPDTQYF
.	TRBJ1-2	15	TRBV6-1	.	TGTGCCAGCAGTGAATTAATTCGGGAAGACTATGGCTACACCTTC	CASSELIREDYGYTF
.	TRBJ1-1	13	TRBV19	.	TGTGCCAGTAGTATAGACCCGATGACGGGAGCTTTCTTT	CASSIDPMTGAFF
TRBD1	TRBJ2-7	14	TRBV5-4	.	TGTGCCAGCAGCTTGAGGGACAGCTCCTACGAGCAGTACTTC	CASSLRDSSYEQYF
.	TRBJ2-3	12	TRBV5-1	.	TGCGCCAGCAGCGCGGACACAGATACGCAGTATTTT	CASSADTDTQYF
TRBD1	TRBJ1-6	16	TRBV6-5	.	TGTGCCAGCAGTTACTCGGACAGGGGGCAGAATTCACCCCTCCACTTT	CASSYSDRGQNSPLHF
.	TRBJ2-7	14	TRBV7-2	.	TGTGCCAGCAGCTTAGACTTCACCGGGGACGAGCAGTACTTC	CASSLDFTGDEQYF
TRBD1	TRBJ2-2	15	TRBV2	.	TGTGCCAGCAGCCTCACCAAGACAGGGCCCGGGGAGCTGTTTTTT	CASSLTKTGPGELFF
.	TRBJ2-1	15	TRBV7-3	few	TGTGCCAGCAGCACCCGGGGGAGGACCTACAATGAGCAGTTCTTC	CASSTRGRTYNEQFF
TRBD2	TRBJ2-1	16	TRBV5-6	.	TGTGCCAGCAGCTTGGAGGTTAGCGGGAGGCGCAATGAGCAGTTCTTC	CASSLEVSGRRNEQFF
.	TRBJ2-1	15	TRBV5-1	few	TGCGCCAGCAGCCAACAGACAGACGGCTACAATGAGCAGTTCTTC	CASSQQTDGYNEQFF
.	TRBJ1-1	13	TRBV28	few	TGTGCCAGCAGTTTTCAACAGGGAACTGAAGCTTTCTTT	CASSFQQGTEAFF
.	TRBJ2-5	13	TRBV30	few	TGTGCCTGGGCCATGGAGTACCAAGAGACCCAGTACTTC	CAWAMEYQETQYF
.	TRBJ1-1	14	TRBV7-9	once	TGTGCCAGCAGCCTACCCGGAGGGTTCACTGAAGCTTTCTTT	CASSLPGGFTEAFF
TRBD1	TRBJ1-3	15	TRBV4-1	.	TGCGCCAGCAGCCAGAGCCAGGGGGGAGGAAACACCATATATTTT	CASSQSQGGGNTIYF
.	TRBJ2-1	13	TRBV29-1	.	TGCAGCGTTGACGTGGGCGGGAACAATGAGCAGTTCTTC	CSVDVGGNNEQFF
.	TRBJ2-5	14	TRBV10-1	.	TGCGCCAGCAGTGTTCCCGGGAACCAAGAGACCCAGTACTTC	CASSVPGNQETQYF
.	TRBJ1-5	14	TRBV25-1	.	TGTGCCAGCAGTGAATACGGGAGCAATCAGCCCCAGCATTTT	CASSEYGSNQPQHF
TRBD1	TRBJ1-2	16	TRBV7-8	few	TGTGCCAGCAGTCGGGACAGGGAGGTCCGCAACTATGGCTACACCTTC	CASSRDREVRNYGYTF
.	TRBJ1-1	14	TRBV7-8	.	TGTGCCAGCAGCTTAGTTTCGGGGAACACTGAAGCTTTCTTT	CASSLVSGNTEAFF
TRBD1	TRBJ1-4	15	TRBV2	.	TGTGCCAGCTTAAGAGACAGGGGGCTAAATGAAAAACTGTTTTTT	CASLRDRGLNEKLFF
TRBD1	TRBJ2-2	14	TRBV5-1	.	TGCGCCAGCAGCGAGACAGGGGTCACCGGGGAGCTGTTTTTT	CASSETGVTGELFF
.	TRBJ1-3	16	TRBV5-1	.	TGCGCCAGCAGCTTGGCAGGGGCACCCCTTGGAAACACCATATATTTT	CASSLAGAPLGNTIYF
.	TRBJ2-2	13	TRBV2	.	TGTGCCAGCGTCAGGACGAACACCGGGGAGCTGTTTTTT	CASVRTNTGELFF
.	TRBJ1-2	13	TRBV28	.	TGTGCCAGCCAGATATCGGCCGGGGGGGGCTACACCTTC	CASQISAGGGYTF
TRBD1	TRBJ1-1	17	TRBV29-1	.	TGCAGCGTTGAAAAAAGGGTTGGGGCAGGGGGGCAAAGTGAAGCTTTCTTT	CSVEKRVGAGGQSEAFF
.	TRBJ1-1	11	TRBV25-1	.	TGTGCCAGCACCTATCTCACTGAAGCTTTCTTT	CASTYLTEAFF
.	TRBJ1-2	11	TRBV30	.	TGTGCCTGGAGCCATAACTATGGCTACACCTTC	CAWSHNYGYTF
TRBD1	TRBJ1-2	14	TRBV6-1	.	TGTGCCAGCCGGGGGACCGGGACAGTCTATGGCTACACCTTC	CASRGTGTVYGYTF
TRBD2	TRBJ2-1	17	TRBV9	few	TGTGCCAGCAGCGTAAGACCGGGACTAGCGCCCTACAATGAGCAGTTCTTC	CASSVRPGLAPYNEQFF
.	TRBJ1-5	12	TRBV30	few	TGTGCCTGGAGTGGGCCCGGGGGTCCCCAGCATTTT	CAWSGPGGPQHF
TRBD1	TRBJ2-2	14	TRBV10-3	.	TGTGCCATCAGGGACAGGGCGAACACCGGGGAGCTGTTTTTT	CAIRDRANTGELFF
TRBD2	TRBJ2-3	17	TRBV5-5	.	TGTGCCAGCAGCTTGGCCTGGACTAGCGGTAGCACAGATACGCAGTATTTT	CASSLAWTSGSTDTQYF
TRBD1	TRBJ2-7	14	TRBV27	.	TGTGCCAGCAGTTTGACAGGGGGCATCTACGAGCAGTACTTC	CASSLTGGIYEQYF
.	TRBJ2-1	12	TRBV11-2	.	TGTGCCAGCAGCTTAAAACCGGATGAGCAGTTCTTC	CASSLKPDEQFF
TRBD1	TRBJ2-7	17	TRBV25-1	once	TGTGCCAGCAGTGAATCTAGGGCCCGGGACAGGACCTCCGAGCAGTACTTC	CASSESRARDRTSEQYF
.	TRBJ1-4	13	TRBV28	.	TGTGCCAGCAGTTCTAGAGGCAGAGAAAAACTGTTTTTT	CASSSRGREKLFF
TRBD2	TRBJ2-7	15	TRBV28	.	TGTGCCAGCAGTAAGACTAGCGGGGGGCGCTACGAGCAGTACTTC	CASSKTSGGRYEQYF
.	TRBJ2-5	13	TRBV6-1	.	TGTGCCAGCAGTTTTAGCGGACAAGAGACCCAGTACTTC	CASSFSGQETQYF
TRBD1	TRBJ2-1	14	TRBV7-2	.	TGTGCCAGCAGCCCTAGACCCGACAGGGGTCGGCAGTTCTTC	CASSPRPDRGRQFF
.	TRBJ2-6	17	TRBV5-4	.	TGTGCCAGCAGCTTGGGACAGCTCCACTCTGGGGCCAACGTCCTGACTTTC	CASSLGQLHSGANVLTF
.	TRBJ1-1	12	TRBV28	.	TGTGCCAGCAAGGAGTCGAACACTGAAGCTTTCTTT	CASKESNTEAFF
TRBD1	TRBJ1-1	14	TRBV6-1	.	TGTGCCAGCAGTCCCGACAGGGTGAACACTGAAGCTTTCTTT	CASSPDRVNTEAFF
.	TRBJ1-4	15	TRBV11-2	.	TGTGCCAGCAGCCCCCAGAAGGGGGCTAATGAAAAACTGTTTTTT	CASSPQKGANEKLFF